These T cell receptor beta chains were read from a single sample in a study of blood T cell repertoires in COVID-19. Repertoires were generated with immunoSEQ multiplex PCR, while TCRdb's copy carries only in-frame clones and drops some. The sample records 100,000 to 150,000 clones, around 80% being singletons. The source material was PBMCs or T cells enriched from blood (not recorded which). These receptors were collected from a man aged 40-49 years with acute COVID-19. The CDR3 runs from the conserved cysteine through the conserved F or W. The D gene is left open where the match is weak. Clone size appears in some rows only: once, few, many, or a class for an expanded clone.

v_gene	d_gene	j_gene	abundance	CDR3nt	CDR3aa
TRBV11-3	.	TRBJ1-1	.	TGTGCCAGCAGCCTCGGCTCTGACAGCGATAACACTGAAGCTTTCTTT	CASSLGSDSDNTEAFF
TRBV29-1	TRBD2	TRBJ2-7	.	TGCAGCGTAACTAGCGGCAGCTCCTACGAGCAGTACTTC	CSVTSGSSYEQYF
TRBV10-3	.	TRBJ2-7	.	TGTGCCATCAGTGATGAGTACGAGCAGTACTTC	CAISDEYEQYF
TRBV5-5	TRBD1	TRBJ2-3	.	TGTGCCAGCAGCTCGGGACAGGGAGGTTTTAATACGCAGTATTTT	CASSSGQGGFNTQYF
TRBV7-9	.	TRBJ2-5	.	TGTGCCAGCAGCTTAGATCTTTCCGGGGGAGAGACCCAGTACTTC	CASSLDLSGGETQYF
TRBV12-5	.	TRBJ2-2	.	TGTGCTAGTGGTTTGGTATCGACCGGGGAGCTGTTTTTT	CASGLVSTGELFF
TRBV6-1	.	TRBJ1-5	.	TGTGCCAGCAGTGAACAGATCAATCAGCCCCAGCATTTT	CASSEQINQPQHF
TRBV14	TRBD1	TRBJ2-2	.	TGTGCCAGCAGCCCCTATCCAGGACAGGGAAAGGGGACGGGGGAGCTGTTTTTT	CASSPYPGQGKGTGELFF
TRBV19	TRBD1	TRBJ1-5	.	TGTGCCAGTAGTAGCACAGGGGGCTGGCAGCCCCAGCATTTT	CASSSTGGWQPQHF
TRBV30	TRBD1	TRBJ1-2	.	TGTGCCTGGAGTGAGGGGGCGTACTATGGCTACACCTTC	CAWSEGAYYGYTF
TRBV15	.	TRBJ1-1	.	TGTGCCACCAGCAGGGATCCACAGGGCACTGAAGCTTTCTTT	CATSRDPQGTEAFF
TRBV20-1	.	TRBJ2-3	.	TGCAGTGTAGATCGAGCAGATACGCAGTATTTT	CSVDRADTQYF
TRBV28	.	TRBJ2-6	.	TGTGCCAGCAGTTTAGGAGGGTCTGGGGCCAACGTCCTGACTTTC	CASSLGGSGANVLTF
TRBV27	.	TRBJ2-5	.	TGTGCCAGCAGTTTAACGGGAACCCAAGAGACCCAGTACTTC	CASSLTGTQETQYF
TRBV5-6	TRBD2	TRBJ2-1	.	TGTGCCAGCAGCTTTGGACGGGGGGTCAATGAGCAGTTCTTC	CASSFGRGVNEQFF
TRBV3-1/TRBV3-2	TRBD1	TRBJ1-1	.	TGTGCCAGCAGCGACAGGGGAGGAGCTTTCTTT	CASSDRGGAFF
TRBV30	TRBD2	TRBJ2-2	once	TGTGCCTGGAAAGGGGAGGGCGGGGAGCTGTTTTTT	CAWKGEGGELFF
TRBV4-2	.	TRBJ2-1	.	TGTGCCAGCAGCCACTACTTGACGGAGGGGGGGGCCAATGAGCAGTTCTTC	CASSHYLTEGGANEQFF
TRBV6-6	TRBD1	TRBJ2-1	few	TGTGCCAGCAGTTGGGGACAGGCCTACAATGAGCAGTTCTTC	CASSWGQAYNEQFF